The clone carrying this TCR beta chain was counted at least ten times. The source of the sample is a study of CD8 T cells in ankylosing spondylitis. This CDR3 has 15 amino acids. The germline V gene encodes CDR1 SGHVS and CDR2 FQNEAQ. Unmatched junction bases numbered 8, after V lost 5 bases and J lost 4 bases. MiXCR was run by TCRdb on the 5' RACE reads, yielding one entry per CDR3 protein. This sample carries about 130,000 distinct CDR3 sequences, approximately 7.4% of them seen once, and the ten largest clones take roughly 12%. The chain links TRBV7-8 to TRBJ1-5, with TRBD1 matching 7 bases. Sequenced material: blood, either unsorted or a sorted T cell fraction (not recorded which). This clonotype originated in a female donor with ankylosing spondylitis or in good health (not recorded which). CDR3 DNA: TGTGCCAGCAGCCTTAACAGGGGCGGGAATCAGCCCCAGCATTTT. Protein sequence: CASSLNRGGNQPQHF.